This T cell receptor beta chain was identified in a study of identical twins. Broader study findings: There was more out-of-frame TCR alpha sharing in monozygotic twins than models estimated.

As to this clonotype: Its specificity is not known.

This CDR3 contains 14 residues. V dropped 3 bases and J dropped 5 bases, with 10 bases sitting between them. One entry per CDR3 protein results from TCRdb running MiXCR on the 5' RACE reads. The data show around 690,000 distinct CDR3 sequences, 21% seen once. This sample also belongs to another study, concerning T cells expressing NK-cell markers.

This receptor was taken from a woman aged 18-29 years in good health. The specimen sequenced was PBMCs. V usage is TRBV12-3 or TRBV12-4 and J usage is TRBJ2-2; D might be TRBD2 (5 bases). The DNA for the CDR3 is TGTGCCAGCAGTTTCTCGTCGGGAACCGGGGAGCTGTTTTTT. It is translated as CASSFSSGTGELFF.